Listed below are T cell receptor beta chains from one sample, sequenced in a study of post-analysis software for immune sequencing data. TCRdb redid the calling of the PCR reads with MiXCR, one entry per CDR3 protein. The sample holds some 160,000 distinct CDR3 sequences, roughly 34% seen once. The specimen was blood, collected after autologous hematopoietic stem cell transplantation. The receptors derive from a girl aged 5-17 years with multiple sclerosis. Both conserved end residues are part of each CDR3. Fields, in order: J gene, V gene, clone size, D gene, CDR3 DNA, CDR3 protein. D genes are given only for firm matches. Clone sizes are given selectively: once, few, many, or a class where the clone is expanded.

J: TRBJ2-7
V: TRBV20-1
size: few
D: TRBD2
DNA: TGCAGTGCTAGAGATCCGCTAGCGGGACTCTCCCACGAGCAGTACTTC
CDR3: CSARDPLAGLSHEQYF

J: TRBJ2-5
V: TRBV6-1
size: .
D: .
DNA: TGTGCCAGCAGTGAAATTGGGAGTAGAGCCGAGACCCAGTACTTC
CDR3: CASSEIGSRAETQYF

J: TRBJ2-1
V: TRBV7-9
size: few
D: .
DNA: TGTGCCAGCAGCTTAGTTTCCCATGAGCAGTTCTTC
CDR3: CASSLVSHEQFF

J: TRBJ2-1
V: TRBV7-2
size: few
D: .
DNA: TGTGCCAGCAGCGCCCCAGGTGAGCAGTTCTTC
CDR3: CASSAPGEQFF

J: TRBJ2-5
V: TRBV27
size: .
D: TRBD2
DNA: TGTGCCAGCAGTTCCACAGGAGCGGGGAAGGATGAGACCCAGTACTTC
CDR3: CASSSTGAGKDETQYF

J: TRBJ1-2
V: TRBV5-1
size: few
D: TRBD1
DNA: TGCGCCAGCAGCGGAGGGACAGGAGACCCTCTTAACTATGGCTACACCTTC
CDR3: CASSGGTGDPLNYGYTF

J: TRBJ1-4
V: TRBV20-1
size: many
D: TRBD1
DNA: TGCAGTGCTAGAGATCGATGGGCACCGGACAGGGGCCCTAATGAAAAACTGTTTTTT
CDR3: CSARDRWAPDRGPNEKLFF

J: TRBJ2-7
V: TRBV10-3
size: .
D: TRBD1
DNA: TGTGCCATCAGTGAATCCGGACAGGGTTTCTACGAGCAGTACTTC
CDR3: CAISESGQGFYEQYF

J: TRBJ2-3
V: TRBV7-6
size: few
D: .
DNA: TGTGCCAGCAGCTTAGTTCCCGCGGAAAGCACAGATACGCAGTATTTT
CDR3: CASSLVPAESTDTQYF

J: TRBJ1-5
V: TRBV7-8
size: once
D: TRBD1
DNA: TGTGCCGGCAGCCTTGGACAGGGTAGCAATCAGCCCCAGCATTTT
CDR3: CAGSLGQGSNQPQHF

J: TRBJ2-1
V: TRBV20-1
size: few
D: .
DNA: TGCAGTGCTCAGCCAGGGGGGAGCTCCTACAATGAGCAGTTCTTC
CDR3: CSAQPGGSSYNEQFF

J: TRBJ2-7
V: TRBV7-2
size: .
D: TRBD2
DNA: TGTGCCAGCAGCTTAGTTCTAGCGGGAACCTACGAGCAGTACTTC
CDR3: CASSLVLAGTYEQYF

J: TRBJ2-3
V: TRBV21-1
size: .
D: .
DNA: TGTGCCAGCGCCCGACAGGTCACAGTGGATACGCAGTATTTT
CDR3: CASARQVTVDTQYF

J: TRBJ1-1
V: TRBV7-2
size: .
D: .
DNA: TGTGCCAGCAGCGCATCAAGGGGCTCTGAAGCTTTCTTT
CDR3: CASSASRGSEAFF

J: TRBJ1-2
V: TRBV5-1
size: .
D: TRBD1
DNA: TGCGCCAGCAGCTTGGAGGGGGCCTCCAACTATGGCTACACCTTC
CDR3: CASSLEGASNYGYTF

J: TRBJ2-1
V: TRBV28
size: .
D: TRBD2
DNA: TGTGCCAGCATACCCCGGGGGACTAGGGGCCCTAATGAGCAGTTCTTC
CDR3: CASIPRGTRGPNEQFF

J: TRBJ2-1
V: TRBV27
size: .
D: TRBD2
DNA: TGTGCCAGCAGTGCCCTCCCCGGGACTAGCGGGGGGGGCTCCTACAATGAGCAGTTCTTC
CDR3: CASSALPGTSGGGSYNEQFF

J: TRBJ2-3
V: TRBV5-1
size: few
D: .
DNA: TGCGCCAGCAGCTTGGCGGGAGCGAGGTCAGATACGCAGTATTTT
CDR3: CASSLAGARSDTQYF

J: TRBJ2-3
V: TRBV20-1
size: .
D: TRBD2
DNA: TGCAGTGCCAGTTCCGTAGCGGGAGGAAAAGCAGATACGCAGTATTTT
CDR3: CSASSVAGGKADTQYF